This T cell receptor (beta chain) came from a study of T cell repertoires in cytomegalovirus infection. Across the whole study: CMV infection together with matching HLA type was indicated by public TCR beta signatures.

Looked up from germline, CDR1 is SGHTA and CDR2 is FQGNSA. The CDR3 has 14 amino acids. Trimming took 7 bases from V and 4 from J, leaving 15 bases between them. This clonotype was found many times. Its target is unknown. From the reads, TCRdb called clonotypes with MiXCR, one entry per CDR3 protein. The data show fewer than 650,000 distinct CDR3 sequences, around two fifths seen once. The chain carries TRBV7-2 and TRBJ2-3, with D perhaps matching TRBD2 (5 bases). This TCR was recovered from a human donor in good health (CMV status not recorded). Some clones in this sample may be carry-over from other donors' samples. The source material was cultured PBMCs, sampled from culture after CMV antigen stimulation. In DNA, the CDR3 is TGTGCCAGCACCAAACGTGGTAGCGCAGATACGCAGTATTTT. This codes for CASTKRGSADTQYF.